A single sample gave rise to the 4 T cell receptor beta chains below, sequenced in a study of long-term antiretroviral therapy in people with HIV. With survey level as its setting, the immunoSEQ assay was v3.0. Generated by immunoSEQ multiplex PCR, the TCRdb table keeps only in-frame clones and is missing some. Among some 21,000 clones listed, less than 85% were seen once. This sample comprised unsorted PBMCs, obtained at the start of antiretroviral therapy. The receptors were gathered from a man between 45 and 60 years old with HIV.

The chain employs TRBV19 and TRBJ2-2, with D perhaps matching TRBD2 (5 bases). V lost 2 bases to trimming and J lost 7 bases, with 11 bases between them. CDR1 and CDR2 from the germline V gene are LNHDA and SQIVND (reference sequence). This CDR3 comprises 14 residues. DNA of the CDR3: TGTGCCAGTAGTATATGGGTCGAGGGCGGGGAGCTGTTTTTT. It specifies CASSIWVEGGELFF.

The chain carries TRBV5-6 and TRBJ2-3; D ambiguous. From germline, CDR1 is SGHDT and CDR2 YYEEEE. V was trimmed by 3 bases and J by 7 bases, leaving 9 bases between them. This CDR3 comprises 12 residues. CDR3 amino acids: CASSYWSNTQYF. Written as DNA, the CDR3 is TGTGCCAGCAGCTATTGGTCAAATACGCAGTATTTT.

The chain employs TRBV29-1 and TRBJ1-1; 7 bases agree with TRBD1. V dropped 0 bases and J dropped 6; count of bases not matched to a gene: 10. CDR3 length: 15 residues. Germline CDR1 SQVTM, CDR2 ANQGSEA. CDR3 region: CSVEDLGEDRAEAFF. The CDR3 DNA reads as TGCAGCGTTGAAGATTTGGGGGAAGACAGGGCTGAAGCTTTCTTT.

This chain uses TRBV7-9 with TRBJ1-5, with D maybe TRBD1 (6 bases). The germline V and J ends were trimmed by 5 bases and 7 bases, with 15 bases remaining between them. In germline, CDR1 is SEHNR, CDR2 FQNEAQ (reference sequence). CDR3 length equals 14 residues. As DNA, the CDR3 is TGTGCCAGCAGCGGACAGACCGTCGGGCAGCCCCAGCATTTT. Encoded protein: CASSGQTVGQPQHF.